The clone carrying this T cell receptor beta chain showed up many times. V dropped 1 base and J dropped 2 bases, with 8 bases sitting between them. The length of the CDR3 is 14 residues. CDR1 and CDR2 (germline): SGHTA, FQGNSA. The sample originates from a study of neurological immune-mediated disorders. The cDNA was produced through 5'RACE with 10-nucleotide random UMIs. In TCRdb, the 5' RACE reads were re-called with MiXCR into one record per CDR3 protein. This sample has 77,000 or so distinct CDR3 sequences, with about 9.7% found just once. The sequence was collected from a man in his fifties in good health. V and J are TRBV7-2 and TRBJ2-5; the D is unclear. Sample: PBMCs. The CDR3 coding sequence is TGTGCCAGCAGCTTAGTAGGCCTACAAGAGACCCAGTACTTC. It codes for CASSLVGLQETQYF. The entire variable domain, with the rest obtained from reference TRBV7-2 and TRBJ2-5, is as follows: GAGVSQSPSNKVTEKGKDVELRCDPISGHTALYWYRQSLGQGLEFLIYFQGNSAPDKSGLPSDRFSAERTGGSVSTLTIQRTQQEDSAVYLCASSLVGLQETQYFGPGTRLLVL.